The clone carrying this T cell receptor beta chain appeared a few times. The sample belongs to a study of shared T cell receptors in the human thymus. Some clones are missing from TCRdb's copy, which holds only in-frame ones; the method was immunoSEQ multiplex PCR. The top ten hold approximately 0.01% of the sample, which has hundreds of thousands of clones, roughly 88% seen once. The CDR3 contains 15 residues. Between the trimmed V and J ends, which lost 3 bases and 4 bases, there was a span of 17 bases. Per germline, CDR1 SGHDT and CDR2 YYEEEE. This sample was shared with a second study, whose subject was human thymus T cells. That source notes: The donor group consisted of healthy Finnish infants who were having corrective surgery for congenital heart defects. Resections from corrective heart surgery provided thymus tissue. Across thymic and blood repertoires, the usage of V and J genes appeared to be biased. Unrelated individuals were reported by related research to share highly overlapping thymic repertoires.

Sequenced sample: thymocytes. The receptor was derived from a boy in the first two years of life with a congenital heart defect. The genes are TRBV5-6 and TRBJ2-7; TRBD2 might be the D (5 bases). The CDR3 protein is CASSWTLGGGYEQYF. DNA for the CDR3: TGTGCCAGCAGCTGGACCTTAGGAGGTGGGTACGAGCAGTACTTC. The whole variable domain, remainder taken from reference TRBV5-6 and TRBJ2-7, is DAGVTQSPTHLIKTRGQQVTLRCSPKSGHDTVSWYQQALGQGPQFIFQYYEEEERQRGNFPDRFSGHQFPNYSSELNVNALLLGDSALYLCASSWTLGGGYEQYFGPGTRLTVT.